This TCR beta chain was retrieved from a study of blood T cells in healthy people across ages. The use of a sample-barcoded 5' primer and a J-beta primer mix characterized a second PCR of 7 to 11 cycles. TCRdb ran MiXCR on the 5' RACE reads and lists one entry per CDR3 protein. The sample has about 940,000 distinct CDR3 sequences, about 44% seen once. This clonotype was seen a handful of times. CDR3 length equals 13 residues. In germline, CDR1 is DFQATT, CDR2 SNEGSKA (reference sequence). The V and J genes are TRBV20-1 and TRBJ2-3; no firm D call. The TCR comes from a man younger than 40 in good health. The specimen sequenced was blood. Here the CDR3 reads CSPRVVDTDTQYF. CDR3 coding DNA: TGCAGCCCCCGTGTGGTGGACACAGATACGCAGTATTTT.